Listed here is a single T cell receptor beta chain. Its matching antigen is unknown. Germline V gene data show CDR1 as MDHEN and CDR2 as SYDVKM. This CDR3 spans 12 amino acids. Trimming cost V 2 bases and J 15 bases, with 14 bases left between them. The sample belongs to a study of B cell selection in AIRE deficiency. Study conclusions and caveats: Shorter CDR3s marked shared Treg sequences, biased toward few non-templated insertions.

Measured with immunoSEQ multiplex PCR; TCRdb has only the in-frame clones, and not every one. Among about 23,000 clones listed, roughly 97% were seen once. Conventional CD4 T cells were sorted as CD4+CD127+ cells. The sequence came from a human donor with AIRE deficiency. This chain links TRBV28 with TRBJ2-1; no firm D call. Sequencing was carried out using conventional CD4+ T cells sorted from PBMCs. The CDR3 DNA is TGTGCCAGCAGTTTACCAGCGCAAACGAGGTTCTTC. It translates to CASSLPAQTRFF.